This T cell receptor (beta chain) was observed in a study of early T cells in non-severe SARS-CoV-2 infection. At the level of the study: Unsorted whole blood bulk RNA was sequenced, with unpaired chains.

V shed 4 bases, J shed 1 base, and the junction held 8 bases outside the gene matches. Germline lookup yields CDR1 SQVTM and CDR2 ANQGSEA. The CDR3 is made up of 17 amino acids. Individual cDNA molecules each received unique molecular identifiers attached to them. TCRdb used MiXCR to reprocess the 5' RACE reads, holding one entry per CDR3 protein. The data contain just under 60,000 distinct CDR3 sequences, 6% to 8.5% of them singletons. The study, taken as a whole, reports: VDJdb matching favored anti-spike CD8 responses, missing private and CD4 specificities.

About this clonotype itself: Its antigen is not identified.

The specimen sequenced was whole blood. This receptor was identified in an adult who was a healthcare worker with PCR-confirmed SARS-CoV-2 infection or an uninfected control (not recorded which). The V and J genes are TRBV29-1 and TRBJ2-1, with 12 bases lining up with TRBD2. In DNA form, the CDR3 reads TGCAGCGTTGTAGGGCTAGCGGGGGGGAAGTCCTACAATGAGCAGTTCTTC. As protein: CSVVGLAGGKSYNEQFF.